What follows are 15 T cell receptor beta chains derived from one specimen sequenced in a study of early T cells in non-severe SARS-CoV-2 infection. TCRdb processed the 5' RACE reads anew with MiXCR; each CDR3 protein has one entry. This sample yields some 82,000 distinct CDR3 sequences, of which around 12% are seen a single time; approximately 4.4% belongs to the top ten. The sample consisted of whole blood, taken at baseline. The receptors originated from an adult who was a healthcare worker with PCR-confirmed SARS-CoV-2 infection or an uninfected control (not recorded which).

This chain links TRBV30 with TRBJ2-7; tentative D call: TRBD1 (6 bases). V lost 4 bases to trimming and J lost 3 bases, with 16 bases between them. The CDR3 loop spans 14 amino acids. Germline V lookup: CDR1 GTSNPN, CDR2 SVGIG (reference sequence). In DNA form, the CDR3 reads TGTGCCTGGACCTCGACAGGATTAGACTACGAGCAGTACTTC. Translating gives CAWTSTGLDYEQYF.

The chain is built from TRBV5-4 and TRBJ1-1, with D hard to call. The V and J ends lost 4 bases and 2 bases respectively, with 9 bases between them. The germline CDR1 and CDR2 sequences are SGHNT and YYREEE (reference sequence). The CDR3 is 13 amino acids. CDR3 nucleotide sequence: TGTGCCAGCAGCCGCGATTCTAACACTGAAGCTTTCTTT. As protein: CASSRDSNTEAFF.

A few counts support this clonotype. The V call is TRBV3-1, the J call TRBJ1-3, with D tentatively TRBD1 (5 bases). This CDR3 is 15 amino acids long. The V gene lost 2 bases and the J gene lost 0 bases, with 8 bases spanning the gap. Germline CDR1 is LGHDT and CDR2 is YNNKEL (reference sequence). CDR3 amino acids: CASSQRGRSGNTIYF. The CDR3 bases are TGTGCCAGCAGCCAAAGGGGACGCTCTGGAAACACCATATATTTT.

At least ten counts were recorded for this clonotype. The chain employs TRBV12-5 and TRBJ1-1, with 8 bases fitting TRBD1. The junction had 6 bases not matched to a gene; V was cut back by 3 bases and J by 3 bases. Germline CDR1 is LGHNT and CDR2 is FRNRAP. The CDR3 sequence is 15 residues long. The CDR3 loop reads CASGFSGGRYTEAFF. The CDR3, as DNA: TGTGCTAGTGGTTTCTCAGGGGGCCGGTACACTGAAGCTTTCTTT.

The rearrangement links TRBV20-1 to TRBJ1-2; D remains unclear. The V end lost 0 bases, the J end lost 4 bases, and 18 bases lay between the germline ends. Germline V gene data show CDR1 as DFQATT and CDR2 as SNEGSKA (reference sequence). The CDR3 sequence is 16 residues long. The CDR3 DNA reads as TGCAGTGCTAGAGATTCCCGAGCCCCGGGAACCTATGGCTACACCTTC. It translates to CSARDSRAPGTYGYTF.

This clonotype was seen more than once but under ten times. CDR3 loop: CASSLRGSGNTIYF. The DNA for the CDR3 is TGTGCCAGCAGCTTACGGGGCTCTGGAAACACCATATATTTT. This chain uses TRBV7-9 with TRBJ1-3; D remains unclear. CDR1 is SEHNR and CDR2 is FQNEAQ in the germline V gene (reference sequence). CDR3 length: 14 amino acids. V dropped 2 bases and J dropped 0 bases, with 5 bases sitting between them. The whole variable domain, remainder taken from reference TRBV7-9 and TRBJ1-3, is DTGVSQNPRHKITKRGQNVTFRCDPISEHNRLYWYRQTLGQGPEFLTYFQNEAQLEKSRLLSDRFSAERPKGSFSTLEIQRTEQGDSAMYLCASSLRGSGNTIYFGEGSWLTVV.

This clonotype has just one count. The rearrangement uses TRBV2 and TRBJ2-2, with D possibly called TRBD1 or TRBD2 (5 bases each). This CDR3 has 12 residues. Germline CDR1 and CDR2: SNHLY and FYNNEI. The germline V and J ends were trimmed by 2 bases and 15 bases, with 13 bases remaining between them. In DNA form, the CDR3 reads TGTGCCAGCAGTGAATCTGGGACCACGTTGTTTTTT. It translates to CASSESGTTLFF.

This clonotype was recorded at least ten times. At one end the junction does not follow the germline gene, possibly because of a read error. This chain joins TRBV7-8 and TRBJ1-1, with 7 bases aligning to TRBD1. This CDR3 spans 15 amino acids. Germline CDR1 and CDR2: SGHVS and FQNEAQ. The CDR3 nucleotides read TGTGCCAGCAGAGACAGGGATGGATGGAACTCTGAAGCTTTCTTT. Translating it yields CASRDRDGWNSEAFF.

V and J are TRBV11-3 and TRBJ2-3; 11 positions agree with TRBD2. Germline trimming cut 5 bases from V and 0 bases from J; bases unmatched to any gene: 4. The CDR3 runs 16 residues. Germline CDR1 and CDR2: SGHNT and YENEEA. This chain's CDR3 is CASSPRLAGSTDTQYF. For the CDR3, the DNA is TGTGCCAGCAGCCCCAGACTAGCGGGGAGCACAGATACGCAGTATTTT. The full variable domain, completed using reference TRBV11-3 and TRBJ2-3, is EAGVVQSPRYKIIEKKQPVAFWCNPISGHNTLYWYLQNLGQGPELLIRYENEEAVDDSQLPKDRFSAERLKGVDSTLKIQPAELGDSAVYLCASSPRLAGSTDTQYFGPGTRLTVL.

This clonotype has a handful of counts. The chain links TRBV12-3 or TRBV12-4 to TRBJ2-7; 11 nucleotides match TRBD2. The CDR3 totals 14 residues. With V trimmed by 6 bases and J by 5 bases, 6 bases remained unmatched. This CDR3 is CASSAIAGGNEQYF. The CDR3 DNA sequence: TGTGCCAGCAGCGCAATAGCGGGAGGGAACGAGCAGTACTTC.

In its sample, this clonotype was seen many times. CDR3 residues: CAIMQEGNSPLHF. CDR3 bases: TGTGCCATCATGCAGGAGGGAAATTCACCCCTCCACTTT. This chain joins TRBV10-3 and TRBJ1-6; D gene unclear. CDR1 is ENHRY, CDR2 SYGVKD, per germline. The V and J ends lost 7 bases and 7 bases respectively, with 11 bases between them. The CDR3 runs to 13 residues.

This clonotype was counted ten times or more. V usage is TRBV7-9 and J usage is TRBJ1-1; D remains unclear. Between the trimmed V and J ends, which lost 6 bases and 3 bases, there was a span of 11 bases. The CDR3 runs 13 residues. Germline CDR1 reads SEHNR; CDR2 reads FQNEAQ (reference sequence). For the CDR3, the DNA is TGTGCCAGCAGTTTAAACTTGGACACTGAAGCTTTCTTT. Amino acids: CASSLNLDTEAFF.

This clonotype was counted ten times or more. The J gene is TRBJ2-1, the V gene TRBV10-3; TRBD1 aligns across 9 bases. Trimming took 5 bases from V and 5 from J; bases not matched to a gene: 7. Germline CDR1 ENHRY, CDR2 SYGVKD. The CDR3 is made up of 15 amino acids. The CDR3 DNA is TGTGCCATCAGTCGGACAGGGGCCAATAACAATGAGCAGTTCTTC. Its translation is CAISRTGANNNEQFF.

This clonotype was picked up a small number of times. The gene calls are TRBV18 and TRBJ1-5, with no clear D. The CDR3 runs to 14 residues. Trimming took 5 bases from V and 5 from J, leaving 13 bases between them. Germline-derived CDR1 and CDR2 are KGHSH and LQKENI. In DNA form, the CDR3 reads TGTGCCAGCTCAGTCACAAAGCGCGATCAGCCCCAGCATTTT. It specifies CASSVTKRDQPQHF.

This clonotype appeared many times. The CDR3 region has the DNA TGTGCCAGCAGCCCGTGGACAGGGTTTAGTTGGGACACTGAAGCTTTCTTT. The encoded protein is CASSPWTGFSWDTEAFF. This rearrangement joins TRBV3-1 to TRBJ1-1; TRBD1 matches at 8 bases. Germline trimming cut 4 bases from V and 3 bases from J; bases unmatched to any gene: 13. The CDR3 has 17 residues. Germline lookup yields CDR1 LGHDT and CDR2 YNNKEL (reference sequence). The complete variable domain, with remaining parts taken from reference TRBV3-1 and TRBJ1-1, reads DTAVSQTPKYLVTQMGNDKSIKCEQNLGHDTMYWYKQDSKKFLKIMFSYNNKELIINETVPNRFSPKSPDKAHLNLHINSLELGDSAVYFCASSPWTGFSWDTEAFFGQGTRLTVV.